The 25 T cell receptor beta chains in this list originate from one sample, sequenced in a study of control samples from healthy donors and cancer patients (dated by TCRdb to the early 2020s). Libraries were prepared through the immunoSEQ multiplex PCR assay. Sourced from immuneACCESS, this table was stored by TCRdb with only in-frame sequences that have V and J called. A share of the clones is absent; for the studies checked, an unresolved V gene accounts for under half, and the remainder has no known explanation. This sample lists 170,000 or so clones; more than 90% were detected once. Together, the top ten hold just over 2% of the sample. The specimen was blood. The receptor set was obtained from a woman aged 40 to 50 in good health.

The chain couples TRBV9 to TRBJ1-2; 8 nucleotides agree with TRBD1. The CDR3 spans 13 residues. In germline, CDR1 is SGDLS, CDR2 YYNGEE. V lost 1 base to trimming and J lost 7 bases; unmatched junction nucleotides: 3. In nucleotides, the CDR3 is TGTGCCAGCAGCGTACAGGGGGCCGCTGGCTACACCTTC. Translation: CASSVQGAAGYTF.

The chain links TRBV7-2 to TRBJ1-6; 8 bases are a match to TRBD1. CDR3 length: 13 residues. Germline V gene data show CDR1 as SGHTA and CDR2 as FQGNSA. V was clipped by 5 bases and J by 9 bases; unmatched bases: 3. The CDR3 DNA is TGTGCCAGCAGCATGGGACAGGCTTCACCCCTCCACTTT. Protein product: CASSMGQASPLHF.

The chain employs TRBV6-5 and TRBJ1-5, with a possible D match to TRBD1 (6 bases). Looked up from germline, CDR1 is MNHEY and CDR2 is SVGAGI. Trimming removed 6 bases from V and 6 bases from J, with 15 bases in between. This CDR3 is 14 amino acids long. The CDR3 DNA reads TGTGCCAGCAGCGGGACCAAAGGGGGTCAGCCCCAGCATTTT. This encodes CASSGTKGGQPQHF.

The genes are TRBV14 and TRBJ2-3; 11 bases match TRBD2. V dropped 1 base and J dropped 5; count of bases not matched to a gene: 5. Germline lookup yields CDR1 SGHDN and CDR2 FVKESK. The CDR3 spans 16 residues. CDR3 protein: CASSQVSSGGRDTQYF. CDR3 nucleotides: TGTGCCAGCAGCCAAGTATCTAGCGGGGGGCGAGATACGCAGTATTTT.

The chain recombines TRBV5-4 with TRBJ1-2; 11 nucleotides align to TRBD1. V was clipped by 4 bases and J by 7 bases; unmatched bases: 6. Germline loops: CDR1 SGHNT, CDR2 YYREEE (reference sequence). The CDR3 totals 14 residues. DNA for the CDR3: TGTGCCAGCAGCGGCGGGACAGGGGGTGGTGGCTACACCTTC. It codes for CASSGGTGGGGYTF.

CDR3 in amino acids: CASSPGGNEQYF. The CDR3 bases are TGTGCCAGCAGCCCGGGAGGGAACGAGCAGTACTTC. The V call is TRBV12-3 or TRBV12-4, the J call TRBJ2-7, with 8 bases matching TRBD2. This CDR3 has 12 amino acids. After removal of 6 bases from V and 5 bases from J, the junction contained 3 bases not matched to a gene.

There are a few counts of this clone. This chain uses TRBV6-5 with TRBJ1-5; 9 bases are a match to TRBD1. V shed 5 bases, J shed 3 bases, and the junction held 5 bases outside the gene matches. The germline V gene has CDR1 MNHEY and CDR2 SVGAGI. The CDR3 sequence is 15 residues long. CDR3 amino acids: CASSPGDRDNQPQHF. The CDR3 DNA sequence: TGTGCCAGCAGTCCAGGGGACAGGGACAATCAGCCCCAGCATTTT.

The J gene is TRBJ2-7, the V gene TRBV3-1 (or the pseudogene TRBV3-2); no clear D. The CDR3 has 14 residues. V was pared by 0 bases and J by 3 bases, with 9 bases between. Germline V lookup: CDR1 LGHDT, CDR2 YNNKEL (reference sequence). The CDR3 protein is CASSQDLVGYEQYF. Here the CDR3 DNA reads TGTGCCAGCAGCCAAGATCTAGTAGGCTACGAGCAGTACTTC.

The chain joins TRBV11-2 to TRBJ1-2, with 8 bases aligning to TRBD1. From germline, CDR1 is SGHAT and CDR2 FQNNGV. The CDR3 spans 14 residues. The junction had 5 bases not matched to a gene; V was cut back by 1 base and J by 7 bases. The CDR3 region is CASSLGQGASGYTF. The CDR3 nucleotides are TGTGCCAGCAGCTTAGGCCAGGGGGCGTCTGGCTACACCTTC.

This chain connects TRBV15 to TRBJ1-5; D is unresolved. CDR1 and CDR2 from the germline V gene are LNHNV and YYDKDF (reference sequence). Trimming shortened V by 6 bases and J by 4 bases, and 10 bases separated the two germline ends. The CDR3 loop spans 13 amino acids. In DNA, the CDR3 is TGTGCCACCAGTAACACCCGTAATCAGCCCCAGCATTTT. It is translated as CATSNTRNQPQHF.

For this clone: The sample has other DNA sequences that encode this CDR3 too. V and J are TRBV12-3 or TRBV12-4 and TRBJ1-2; D not certain. Trimming took off 3 bases at V and 7 bases at J, with 6 bases between the two ends. This CDR3 is 11 amino acids long. The CDR3: CASSLGSGYTF. CDR3 bases: TGTGCCAGCAGTTTGGGCAGTGGCTACACCTTC.

The chain is built from TRBV11-1 and TRBJ1-1; 7 nucleotides align to TRBD1. CDR3 length: 12 residues. Losses at the gene ends were 5 bases for V and 5 bases for J; bases not matched to a gene: 2. Germline CDR1 is SGHAT and CDR2 is FQDESV (reference sequence). Written as DNA, the CDR3 is TGTGCCAGCAGCCGGACAGGAACTGAAGCTTTCTTT. Its protein is CASSRTGTEAFF.

The V gene is TRBV10-3, the J gene TRBJ1-3, with D uncertain. The V end lost 2 bases, the J end lost 0 bases, and 11 bases lay between the germline ends. The length of the CDR3 is 16 residues. Germline V lookup: CDR1 ENHRY, CDR2 SYGVKD. The CDR3 nucleotides read TGTGCCATCAGTGAGAACGTCAGCCCCTCTGGAAACACCATATATTTT. This translates into CAISENVSPSGNTIYF.

This sequence joins TRBV19 and TRBJ1-2; TRBD1 matches at 7 bases. CDR3 length: 16 residues. Trimming cost V 6 bases and J 2 bases; bases outside gene matches: 12. Germline values: CDR1 LNHDA, CDR2 SQIVND (reference sequence). The CDR3 DNA is TGTGCCAGTAGAGAGGGGGGACAGACAAAAAACTATGGCTACACCTTC. Its translation: CASREGGQTKNYGYTF.

V is TRBV4-1 and J is TRBJ2-7; D not certain. Trimming removed 0 bases from V and 2 bases from J, with 11 bases in between. CDR1 and CDR2 (germline): MGHRA, YSYEKL. This CDR3 is 15 amino acids long. The CDR3 is CASSQDKGNAYEQYF. The CDR3 bases are TGCGCCAGCAGCCAAGATAAAGGGAACGCCTACGAGCAGTACTTC.

As concerns this clone: At the DNA level, this CDR3 is encoded by other sequences in the same sample as well. This chain links TRBV4-1 with TRBJ2-7, with D unresolved. In germline, CDR1 is MGHRA, CDR2 YSYEKL. Trimming removed 1 base from V and 2 bases from J, with 9 bases in between. The CDR3 covers 14 residues. The CDR3 is CASSQGTTAYEQYF. Written as DNA, the CDR3 is TGCGCCAGCAGCCAAGGTACCACAGCCTACGAGCAGTACTTC.

Only a few counts were recorded for this clone. The chain employs TRBV7-8 and TRBJ1-4; 8 nucleotides match TRBD1. V lost 5 bases, J lost 4 bases, and 9 bases stayed unmatched. This CDR3 is built from 16 residues. Per germline, CDR1 SGHVS and CDR2 FQNEAQ. CDR3: CASSLQGGYFNEKLFF. In nucleotides, the CDR3 is TGTGCCAGCAGCCTACAGGGGGGGTATTTTAATGAAAAACTGTTTTTT.

The rearrangement uses TRBV7-9 and TRBJ1-6; TRBD1 might be the D (5 bases). Germline V gives CDR1 SEHNR, CDR2 FQNEAQ (reference sequence). The CDR3 extends over 14 amino acids. Trimming removed 1 base at V and 7 bases at J, with 8 bases between. CDR3 DNA: TGTGCCAGCAGCTTAGAGGGGTACAATTCACCCCTCCACTTT. Protein: CASSLEGYNSPLHF.

V usage is TRBV12-3 or TRBV12-4 and J usage is TRBJ1-1; the D gene is possibly TRBD1 (6 bases). V lost 4 bases and J 4 bases, leaving 10 bases between the germline ends. This CDR3 has 13 residues. The CDR3 nucleotides read TGTGCCAGCAGTTGGGGGGCGAGCACTGAAGCTTTCTTT. It encodes CASSWGASTEAFF.

CDR3 in DNA: TGCGCCAGCAGCCAACAGGGGGGTGGGCAGCCCCAGCATTTT. It specifies CASSQQGGGQPQHF. This sequence joins TRBV4-1 and TRBJ1-5; 7 nucleotides align to TRBD1. The CDR3 runs 14 residues. Per germline, CDR1 MGHRA and CDR2 YSYEKL. Trimming at V came to 2 bases and at J to 7 bases, leaving 5 bases not matched to a gene.

This chain connects TRBV5-1 to TRBJ1-6; D not resolved. The CDR3 length is 14 residues. Per germline, CDR1 SGHRS and CDR2 YFSETQ. Trimming shortened V by 5 bases and J by 7 bases, and 13 bases separated the two germline ends. CDR3 in amino acids: CASSREGLNSPLHF. In DNA form, the CDR3 reads TGCGCCAGCAGTCGGGAGGGTTTAAATTCACCCCTCCACTTT. The complete variable domain, with remaining parts taken from reference TRBV5-1 and TRBJ1-6, reads KAGVTQTPRYLIKTRGQQVTLSCSPISGHRSVSWYQQTPGQGLQFLFEYFSETQRNKGNFPGRFSGRQFSNSRSEMNVSTLELGDSALYLCASSREGLNSPLHFGNGTRLTVT.

V and J are TRBV5-1 and TRBJ2-7; D is ambiguous. V dropped 4 bases and J dropped 4 bases, with 9 bases sitting between them. Looked up from germline, CDR1 is SGHRS and CDR2 is YFSETQ. This CDR3 has 12 residues. Here the CDR3 DNA reads TGCGCCAGCAGCGATACAGCATACGAGCAGTACTTC. This encodes CASSDTAYEQYF.

V usage is TRBV3-1 (or the pseudogene TRBV3-2) and J usage is TRBJ2-7; D may be TRBD2 (5 bases). This CDR3 has 12 residues. V lost 4 bases and J 6 bases, leaving 10 bases between the germline ends. CDR1 is LGHDT and CDR2 is YNNKEL in the germline V gene (reference sequence). The CDR3 DNA reads TGTGCCAGCAGCCCCTCCCGGGGCGAGCAGTACTTC. It yields the protein CASSPSRGEQYF.

The rearrangement links TRBV7-9 to TRBJ1-1; D ambiguous. CDR3 size: 16 residues. The V end was cut by 4 bases, the J end by 4 bases, with 19 bases between. CDR1 and CDR2 from the germline V gene are SEHNR and FQNEAQ (reference sequence). Here the CDR3 reads CASSSPLGWEGTEAFF. DNA of the CDR3: TGTGCCAGCAGCTCTCCCCTGGGTTGGGAGGGCACTGAAGCTTTCTTT.

The rearrangement joins TRBV6-6 to TRBJ1-5; D is possibly TRBD1 (5 bases). V lost 10 bases, J lost 3 bases, and 13 bases lay in between. CDR3 length equals 13 residues. The V gene's germline CDR1 is MNHNY and CDR2 SVGAGI (reference sequence). The CDR3 DNA follows: TGTGCCACCTACCGGGGGGACAATCAGCCCCAGCATTTT. Encoded protein: CATYRGDNQPQHF.